Shown below are 17 T cell receptor beta chains from a single sample sequenced in a study of identical twins. TCRdb redid the calling of the 5' RACE reads with MiXCR, one entry per CDR3 protein. This table holds 650,000 to 750,000 distinct CDR3 sequences, less than 25% found once. These data were likewise used in another study, on T cells expressing NK-cell markers.

Sequenced material: PBMCs. All receptors come from a woman aged 18-35 years in good health.

The chain employs TRBV25-1 and TRBJ2-7; D gene unclear. Germline V gene data show CDR1 as MGHDK and CDR2 as SYGVNS. CDR3 length: 16 residues. Between the trimmed V and J ends, which lost 0 bases and 0 bases, there was a span of 12 bases. The chain's CDR3 is CASSEYRTQSSYEQYF. The CDR3 DNA reads as TGTGCCAGCAGTGAATACAGGACCCAAAGCTCCTACGAGCAGTACTTC.

J is TRBJ2-7 and V is TRBV5-1, with TRBD2 matching 9 bases. V lost 2 bases, J lost 1 base, and 13 bases stayed unmatched. Germline V CDR1 and CDR2: SGHRS, YFSETQ. The CDR3 contains 18 residues. The CDR3 DNA sequence: TGCGCCAGCAGCTTACAACCGGGACTAGCTGATCGGTCCTACGAGCAGTACTTC. Protein sequence: CASSLQPGLADRSYEQYF.

The chain carries TRBV4-2 and TRBJ2-2; D may be TRBD2 (6 bases). The CDR3 extends over 16 amino acids. The V end was cut by 0 bases, the J end by 4 bases, with 12 bases between. CDR1 and CDR2 (germline): LGHNA, YNFKEQ. The CDR3 coding sequence is TGTGCCAGCAGCCAAGAGGGGGGATCCCTCACCGGGGAGCTGTTTTTT. Translation gives CASSQEGGSLTGELFF.

The table lists this clonotype with a few counts. The chain couples TRBV27 to TRBJ1-2, with D maybe TRBD1 (5 bases). Germline CDR1 MNHEY, CDR2 SMNVEV (reference sequence). V was clipped by 7 bases and J by 4 bases, with 16 bases between them. The CDR3 has 14 amino acids. CDR3 residues: CASTSSRGSYGYTF. DNA of the CDR3: TGTGCCAGCACCTCAAGTAGGGGATCCTATGGCTACACCTTC.

The genes are TRBV6-6 and TRBJ2-1, with D unresolved. This CDR3 is built from 13 residues. V lost 6 bases and J 11 bases, leaving 17 bases between the germline ends. CDR1 and CDR2 from the germline V gene are MNHNY and SVGAGI (reference sequence). CDR3 sequence: CASSPPDVRQQFF. CDR3 in DNA: TGTGCCAGCAGCCCCCCGGACGTCCGGCAGCAGTTCTTC.

In its sample, this clonotype was seen a few times. This sequence joins TRBV29-1 and TRBJ2-5; D perhaps matches TRBD2 (6 bases). Germline V CDR1 and CDR2: SQVTM, ANQGSEA. V gave up 4 bases and J gave up 2 bases, with 11 bases separating them. CDR3 length: 13 amino acids. CDR3 sequence reads: CSVGGLLQETQYF. CDR3 nucleotide sequence: TGCAGCGTTGGGGGACTCCTACAAGAGACCCAGTACTTC.

The chain has TRBV6-5 and TRBJ2-2; 7 bases agree with TRBD1. The CDR3 consists of 14 residues. Germline V gives CDR1 MNHEY, CDR2 SVGAGI. V lost 1 base to trimming and J lost 8 bases; unmatched junction nucleotides: 4. The CDR3, as DNA: TGTGCCAGCAGTTACTTGACAGGGAGTGGGGAGCTGTTTTTT. Translation gives CASSYLTGSGELFF.

This CDR3 is CAISPTGNTEAFF. The CDR3, as DNA: TGTGCCATCAGCCCCACAGGGAACACTGAAGCTTTCTTT. The rearrangement uses TRBV10-3 and TRBJ1-1; a weak D match, TRBD1 (5 bases). The CDR3 runs to 13 residues. Trimming stripped 6 bases from V and 1 base from J, with 9 bases between. From germline, CDR1 is ENHRY and CDR2 SYGVKD.

This clonotype was picked up one time. The genes are TRBV28 and TRBJ2-2, with D unclear. Germline lookup yields CDR1 MDHEN and CDR2 SYDVKM. There are 14 residues in the CDR3. Trimming shortened V by 10 bases and J by 1 base, and 13 bases separated the two germline ends. CDR3 in amino acids: CATQFARNTGELFF. Written as DNA, the CDR3 is TGTGCCACCCAGTTCGCGCGGAACACCGGGGAGCTGTTTTTT.

The V call is TRBV7-6, the J call TRBJ2-5, with D uncertain. With 2 bases removed from V and 1 base from J, the gap between germline ends came to 11 bases. Looked up from germline, CDR1 is SGHVS and CDR2 is FNYEAQ. This CDR3 has 15 amino acids. CDR3 sequence reads: CASSLHPGVQETQYF. The CDR3 DNA follows: TGTGCCAGCAGCTTACACCCTGGAGTCCAAGAGACCCAGTACTTC.

The rearrangement joins TRBV2 to TRBJ2-1, with TRBD1 matching over 10 bases. Germline assignment: CDR1 SNHLY and CDR2 FYNNEI. This CDR3 region has 15 residues. V lost 6 bases, J lost 6 bases, and 8 bases stayed unmatched. As DNA, the CDR3 is TGTGCCAGCAGAAAGGACAGGGGGATGACCAATGAGCAGTTCTTC. This gives the protein CASRKDRGMTNEQFF. Using reference TRBV2 and TRBJ2-1 for the parts outside the CDR3, the full variable domain is EPEVTQTPSHQVTQMGQEVILRCVPISNHLYFYWYRQILGQKVEFLVSFYNNEISEKSEIFDDQFSVERPDGSNFTLKIRSTKLEDSAMYFCASRKDRGMTNEQFFGPGTRLTVL.

This rearrangement joins TRBV20-1 to TRBJ2-1; 9 bases align to TRBD2. The trim removed 6 bases at V and 0 bases at J, leaving 6 bases unmatched. Germline loops: CDR1 DFQATT, CDR2 SNEGSKA (reference sequence). The CDR3 contains 15 residues. The CDR3 DNA sequence: TGCAGTGCGAGTCTAGCGGGGAGCTCCTACAATGAGCAGTTCTTC. Protein: CSASLAGSSYNEQFF.

In DNA form, the CDR3 reads TGCAGTGCTAGGCCAGGGCGAAGCACCGGGGAGCTGTTTTTT. It specifies CSARPGRSTGELFF. The chain links TRBV20-1 to TRBJ2-2; tentative D call: TRBD1 (5 bases). V dropped 3 bases and J dropped 4 bases, with 12 bases sitting between them. CDR3 size: 14 residues. Looked up from germline, CDR1 is DFQATT and CDR2 is SNEGSKA (reference sequence).

V gene TRBV29-1 combines with J gene TRBJ2-7; tentatively, D is TRBD1 or TRBD2 (5 bases each). Trimming took off 2 bases at V and 5 bases at J, with 28 bases between the two ends. The germline V gene encodes CDR1 SQVTM and CDR2 ANQGSEA. This CDR3 spans 18 amino acids. CDR3 sequence (DNA): TGCAGCGTTGAATATCGGCAGGGCCAAGAGGGCCGAGGGGACGAGCAGTACTTC. This codes for CSVEYRQGQEGRGDEQYF.

The chain employs TRBV15 and TRBJ1-1; tentative D call: TRBD1 (6 bases). The CDR3 loop spans 15 amino acids. Germline-derived CDR1 and CDR2 are LNHNV and YYDKDF (reference sequence). Trimming took 7 bases from V and 2 from J, leaving 17 bases between them. The CDR3 DNA is TGTGCCACCACCCCAGAGGAGGGACACAACACTGAAGCTTTCTTT. Protein: CATTPEEGHNTEAFF.

The chain has TRBV5-5 and TRBJ2-7; no definite D call. Trimming shortened V by 4 bases and J by 2 bases, and 13 bases separated the two germline ends. This CDR3 comprises 14 residues. Germline assignment: CDR1 SGHKS and CDR2 YYEKEE (reference sequence). The CDR3 protein is CASSNYGKAYEQYF. CDR3 DNA: TGTGCCAGCAGCAATTATGGTAAAGCCTACGAGCAGTACTTC.

The chain is built from TRBV5-1 and TRBJ1-1; D is undetermined. Per the germline V gene, CDR1 is SGHRS and CDR2 is YFSETQ. The CDR3 runs 13 residues. Deletions cut 4 bases from V and 1 base from J, with 8 bases between. CDR3 in amino acids: CASSALKNTEAFF. The DNA of the CDR3 is TGCGCCAGCAGCGCGCTCAAGAACACTGAAGCTTTCTTT.